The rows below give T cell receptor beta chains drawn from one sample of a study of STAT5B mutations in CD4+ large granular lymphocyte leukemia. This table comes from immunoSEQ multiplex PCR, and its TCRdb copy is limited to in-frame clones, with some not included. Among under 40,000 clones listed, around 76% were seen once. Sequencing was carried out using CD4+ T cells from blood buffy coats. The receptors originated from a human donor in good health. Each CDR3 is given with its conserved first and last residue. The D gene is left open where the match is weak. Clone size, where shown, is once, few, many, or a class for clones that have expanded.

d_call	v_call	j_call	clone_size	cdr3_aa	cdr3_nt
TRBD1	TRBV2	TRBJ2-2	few	CASTGTENTGELFF	TGTGCCAGTACCGGGACAGAGAACACCGGGGAGCTGTTTTTT
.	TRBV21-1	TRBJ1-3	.	CASSGYSRNTIYF	TGTGCCAGCAGCGGTTACAGCAGAAACACCATATATTTT
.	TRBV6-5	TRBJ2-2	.	CASSSSMNTGELFF	TGTGCCAGCAGCAGTTCAATGAACACCGGGGAGCTGTTTTTT
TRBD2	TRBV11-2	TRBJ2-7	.	CASSSFTSGSYEQYF	TGTGCCAGCAGCTCCTTTACTAGCGGCTCCTACGAGCAGTACTTC
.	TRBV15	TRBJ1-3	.	CATSREGRGNTIYF	TGTGCCACCAGCAGAGAAGGAAGGGGAAACACCATATATTTT
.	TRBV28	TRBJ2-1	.	CASRDGGFSYNEQFF	TGTGCCAGCCGTGATGGGGGCTTCTCCTACAATGAGCAGTTCTTC
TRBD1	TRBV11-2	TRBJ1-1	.	CASSLSDRGPKTEAFF	TGTGCCAGCAGCTTAAGTGACAGGGGGCCGAAGACTGAAGCTTTCTTT
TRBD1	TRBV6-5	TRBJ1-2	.	CASRRQGPNYGYTF	TGTGCCAGCAGGCGACAGGGGCCGAACTATGGCTACACCTTC
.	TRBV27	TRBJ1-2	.	CASSPTGFGYTF	TGTGCCAGCAGTCCAACAGGGTTCGGCTACACCTTC
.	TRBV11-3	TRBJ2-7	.	CASSLGPSYEQYF	TGTGCCAGCAGCTTAGGTCCAAGCTACGAGCAGTACTTC
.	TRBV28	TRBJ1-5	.	CASSLSGIQPQHF	TGTGCCAGCAGTTTATCGGGGATTCAGCCCCAGCATTTT
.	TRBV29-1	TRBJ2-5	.	CSVGVAAQETQYF	TGCAGCGTTGGAGTTGCAGCCCAAGAGACCCAGTACTTC
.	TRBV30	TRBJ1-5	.	CAWSGVGGRQPQHF	TGTGCCTGGAGTGGGGTGGGGGGGAGGCAGCCCCAGCATTTT
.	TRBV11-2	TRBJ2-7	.	CASSGLRGGANEQYF	TGTGCCAGCAGCGGCCTGAGGGGGGGGGCCAACGAGCAGTACTTC
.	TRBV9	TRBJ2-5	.	CASSVGTGQWTQYF	TGTGCCAGCAGCGTAGGTACAGGGCAGTGGACCCAGTACTTC
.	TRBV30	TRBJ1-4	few	CAWSVLANEKLFF	TGTGCCTGGAGTGTTCTAGCTAATGAAAAACTGTTTTTT
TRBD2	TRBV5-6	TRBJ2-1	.	CASSLVGTSFYNEQFF	TGTGCCAGCAGCCTGGTAGGGACTAGTTTCTACAATGAGCAGTTCTTC